The clone carrying this T cell receptor beta chain appeared many times. Its antigen is unidentified. This sample is drawn from a study of Graves' ophthalmopathy and Graves' hyperthyroidism. The CDR3 is 17 amino acids. After removal of 2 bases from V and 0 bases from J, the junction contained 7 bases not matched to a gene. Per the germline V gene, CDR1 is MNHEY and CDR2 is SVGEGT. Ophthalmopathy cases showed moderate-to-severe activity, scoring CAS ≥3 and NOSPECS ≥4, with duration under 3 months. Study-level points and caveats: Detection in blood was also observed for most expanded thyroid clonotypes above 0.001 frequency.

Scientists amplified the TCR beta CDR3 regions from RNA transcripts. HTBI primers primed a first-round RT-PCR, and a second-round multiplex PCR followed. TCRdb reprocessed the multiplex PCR reads via MiXCR and lists one record per CDR3 protein. The sample yields about 480,000 distinct CDR3 sequences, around an eighth seen once. The clonotype was recovered from a woman in her 30s with Graves' ophthalmopathy. The sequencing input was blood. The rearrangement links TRBV6-2 or TRBV6-3 to TRBJ1-5, with TRBD1 identical over 7 bases. The DNA for the CDR3 is TGTGCCAGCAGTTACCGGGACAGCGCTTATAGCAATCAGCCCCAGCATTTT. Its protein product is CASSYRDSAYSNQPQHF.